This T cell receptor beta chain appears in the sequencing data of a study of shared clonotypes between healthy human individuals. The assay used deep level. Measured with immunoSEQ multiplex PCR; TCRdb has only the in-frame clones, and not every one. The sample shows about a million clones, around 77% of them seen only once. Sequencing used memory CD4+ T cells from PBMCs. Subset defined: CD45RA-negative fraction. The sequence was collected from a man younger than 30 in good health. Some clones in this sample may be carry-over from other donors' samples.

The chain's CDR3 is CSAERGDTQYF. CDR3 nucleotide sequence: TGCAGTGCTGAACGAGGAGATACGCAGTATTTT. The rearrangement links TRBV20-1 to TRBJ2-3; D gene uncertain. The CDR3 runs 11 residues. Looked up from germline, CDR1 is DFQATT and CDR2 is SNEGSKA (reference sequence). V was cut by 5 bases and J by 5 bases, with 8 bases left in between.